This T cell receptor (beta chain) was obtained from a study of post-analysis software for immune sequencing data (dated by TCRdb to the mid-2010s). For the wider study: Relapsing-remitting, secondary progressive and progressive-relapsing multiple sclerosis were recorded as disease courses, and subtype annotation was lacking for some patients. Patient repertoires were compared against over ten previously published healthy control repertoires from donors aged about 6 to 28 years. A subset of samples was prepared in parallel using single-end sample barcoding, then pooled and co-amplified after Illumina adapter ligation.

Libraries were constructed by PCR. Sequenced using an Illumina HiSeq 2500. To reduce PCR and sequencing biases, unique molecular identifiers were incorporated into the TCR beta cDNA libraries. Every 1 to 10 million input T cells yielded 500,000 or so cDNA molecules, meaning each molecule approximated one T cell. The patient libraries were prepared and sequenced using the same protocol as the earlier healthy control dataset. Within a given batch, samples were prepared together, multiplexed and sequenced on the same HiSeq lane. Per the authors' processing: MIGEC was used to process the raw barcoded reads, and molecular identifier groups with only a single read were discarded before consensus assembly and CDR3 extraction. Clonotype tables were post-analysed with VDJtools, normalizing diversity by down-sampling all datasets to the smallest sample size. To correct batch-related cross-sample contamination, repertoire overlap clustering matched CDR3 amino acid sequences but not nucleotide sequences. TCRdb reprocessed the public reads (quality trimming at Q25 with fastp, clone calling with MiXCR) and kept in-frame beta chains. Rows are unified per CDR3 protein, each entry keeping the most common DNA and genes. TCRdb's processing, not the authors' own work, is the source of the V and J calls. Within this sample are 350,000 to 450,000 distinct CDR3 sequences, with over 30% of them counted one time only. 6.5% to 8% of the sample goes to the ten largest clones.

As concerns this clonotype: Its antigen has not been determined. Base qualities are not at hand, and no much larger clone is one base apart.

What the authors observed across the whole study: Direct clustering with F measure showed strong co-clustering of samples prepared in the same batch, prompting a batch-effect correction. The control group was slightly older than the multiple sclerosis patient group. Four to six TRBV segments, including TRBV5-6, TRBV5-1 and TRBV20-1, were significantly more frequent in patients than controls. Multiple sclerosis patients had significantly lower normalized Chao1 diversity than controls, a result that suggests substantial peripheral T-cell clonal expansion.

TCR beta repertoires were profiled from peripheral blood of approximately 13 young patients with multiple sclerosis to demonstrate the VDJtools post-analysis software. Multiple sclerosis patients were children and adolescents aged 6 to 15 years. The CDR3 runs 13 residues from the cysteine to the phenylalanine. The CDR3 DNA has 39 bases and is translated from base 1. Reading the germline V gene (reference sequence) gives CDR1 SEHNR and CDR2 FQNEAQ. Trimming takes 5 bases from V and 9 bases from J, and the germline ends sit 15 bases apart. The clonotype originates from a girl aged 2 to 9 with multiple sclerosis. The chain couples TRBV7-9 to TRBJ2-3; TRBD1 is perhaps the D gene, given 5 matching bases. Specimen: blood. The nucleotides read TGTGCCAGCAGCCCTACTACCCAGGGAACGCAGTATTTT. It translates to CASSPTTQGTQYF.